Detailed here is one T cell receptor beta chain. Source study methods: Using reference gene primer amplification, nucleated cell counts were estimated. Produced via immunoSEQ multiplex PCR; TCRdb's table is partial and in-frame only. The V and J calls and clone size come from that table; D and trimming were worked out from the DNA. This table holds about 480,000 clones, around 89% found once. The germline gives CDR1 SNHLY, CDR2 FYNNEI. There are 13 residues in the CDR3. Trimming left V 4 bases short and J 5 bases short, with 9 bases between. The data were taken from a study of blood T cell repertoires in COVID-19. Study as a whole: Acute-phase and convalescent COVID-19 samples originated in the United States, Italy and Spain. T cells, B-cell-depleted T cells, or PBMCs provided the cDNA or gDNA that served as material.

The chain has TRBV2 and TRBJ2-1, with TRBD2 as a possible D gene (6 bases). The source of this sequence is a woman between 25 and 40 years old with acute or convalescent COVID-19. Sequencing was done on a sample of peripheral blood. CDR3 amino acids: CASSGSGDNEQFF. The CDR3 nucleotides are TGTGCCAGCAGTGGGTCGGGGGACAATGAGCAGTTCTTC.